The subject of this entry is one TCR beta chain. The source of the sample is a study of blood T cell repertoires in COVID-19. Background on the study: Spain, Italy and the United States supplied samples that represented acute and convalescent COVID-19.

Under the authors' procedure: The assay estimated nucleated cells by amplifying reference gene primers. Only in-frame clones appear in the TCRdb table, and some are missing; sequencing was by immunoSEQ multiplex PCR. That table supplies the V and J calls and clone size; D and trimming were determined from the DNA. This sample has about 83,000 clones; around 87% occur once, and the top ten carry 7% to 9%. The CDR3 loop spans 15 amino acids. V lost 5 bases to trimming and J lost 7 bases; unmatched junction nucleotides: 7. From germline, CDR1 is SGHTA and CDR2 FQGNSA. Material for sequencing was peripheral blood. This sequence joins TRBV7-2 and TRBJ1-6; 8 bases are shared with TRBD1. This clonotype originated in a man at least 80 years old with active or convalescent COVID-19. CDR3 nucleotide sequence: TGTGCCAGCAGCGACCTGACAGGGGTAAATTCACCCCTCCACTTT. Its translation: CASSDLTGVNSPLHF. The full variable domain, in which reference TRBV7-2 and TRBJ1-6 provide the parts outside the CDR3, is GAGVSQSPSNKVTEKGKDVELRCDPISGHTALYWYRQSLGQGLEFLIYFQGNSAPDKSGLPSDRFSAERTGGSVSTLTIQRTQQEDSAVYLCASSDLTGVNSPLHFGNGTRLTVT.